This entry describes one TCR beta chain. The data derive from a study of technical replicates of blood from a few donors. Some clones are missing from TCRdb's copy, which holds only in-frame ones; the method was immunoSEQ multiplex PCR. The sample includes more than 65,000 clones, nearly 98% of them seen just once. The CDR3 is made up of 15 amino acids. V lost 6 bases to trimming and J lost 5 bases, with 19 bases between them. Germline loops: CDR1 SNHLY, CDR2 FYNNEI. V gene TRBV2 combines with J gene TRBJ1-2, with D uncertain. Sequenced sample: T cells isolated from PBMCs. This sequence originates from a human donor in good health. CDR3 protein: CASSEETPLYYGYTF. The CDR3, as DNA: TGTGCCAGCAGCGAGGAAACACCCCTTTATTATGGCTACACCTTC.